The 27 T cell receptor beta chains reported below all come from one sample, sequenced in a study of identical twins. TCRdb recomputed calls from the 5' RACE reads with MiXCR, one row per CDR3 protein. The table shows about 330,000 distinct CDR3 sequences, with approximately 13% occurring only once. These data were also filed under a second study, of yellow fever vaccine responses in identical twins.

The sequencing sample was made of CD8+ T cells sorted from blood. The receptors come from a woman aged 18-30 years in good health.

This clonotype was counted ten times or more. This chain joins TRBV12-3 or TRBV12-4 and TRBJ2-1, with a tentative D call TRBD2 (5 bases). Trimming shortened V by 6 bases and J by 6 bases, and 9 bases separated the two germline ends. This CDR3 contains 12 residues. In DNA, the CDR3 is TGTGCCAGCAGATCGAGCGGCAATGAGCAGTTCTTC. Amino acids: CASRSSGNEQFF.

V is TRBV28 and J is TRBJ2-7; possibly TRBD1 or TRBD2 for D (5 bases each). The CDR3 contains 14 residues. Trimming shortened V by 6 bases and J by 1 base, and 13 bases separated the two germline ends. The V gene's germline CDR1 is MDHEN and CDR2 SYDVKM. CDR3 in amino acids: CASRSGTVSYEQYV. The CDR3 nucleotides read TGTGCCAGCAGATCCGGGACCGTATCCTACGAGCAGTACGTC.

This clonotype was found a few times. V and J are TRBV13 and TRBJ1-1; weak D call: TRBD1 (5 bases). The CDR3 sequence is 15 residues long. Germline V gives CDR1 PRHDT, CDR2 FYEKMQ (reference sequence). Deletions cut 0 bases from V and 1 base from J, with 9 bases between. The DNA for the CDR3 is TGTGCCAGCAGCTTAGGTGGGACGGCGAACACTGAAGCTTTCTTT. Amino acid sequence: CASSLGGTANTEAFF.

This clonotype was seen ten or more times. The chain links TRBV12-3 or TRBV12-4 to TRBJ2-3, with 8 bases matching TRBD2. The CDR3 spans 17 residues. The ends lost 6 bases at V and 0 bases at J; junction bases unmatched: 11. The CDR3 region is CASSLDSGRVSTDTQYF. Here the CDR3 DNA reads TGTGCCAGCAGCCTCGACAGCGGGAGAGTTAGCACAGATACGCAGTATTTT.

CDR3 sequence: CASSFSGSPNSPLHF. CDR3 DNA sequence: TGTGCCAGCAGTTTTTCAGGATCTCCGAATTCACCCCTCCACTTT. This chain connects TRBV12-3 or TRBV12-4 to TRBJ1-6; D unresolved. Trimming left V 3 bases short and J 7 bases short, with 13 bases between. The CDR3 is 15 amino acids.

The chain links TRBV2 to TRBJ2-7; unclear D gene. The CDR3 is 10 residues long. Germline CDR1 is SNHLY and CDR2 is FYNNEI. The DNA for the CDR3 is TGTGACACCGAACTTACGGTGCAGTACTTC. Protein sequence: CDTELTVQYF.

CDR3 sequence: CASSSGVRYMNEQFF. As DNA, the CDR3 is TGTGCCAGCAGTTCAGGGGTCCGATACATGAATGAGCAGTTCTTC. The chain is built from TRBV12-3 or TRBV12-4 and TRBJ2-1; weak D call: TRBD1 (6 bases). V was cut by 4 bases and J by 7 bases, with 17 bases left in between. This CDR3 is built from 15 residues.

J is TRBJ1-1 and V is TRBV6-2 or TRBV6-3; D unresolved. Germline V gives CDR1 MNHEY, CDR2 SVGEGT. The V end was cut by 2 bases, the J end by 1 base, with 26 bases between. There are 20 residues in the CDR3. The DNA for the CDR3 is TGTGCCAGCAGTTACGGTATCGGACTGACCTTCGACTATTCGAACACTGAAGCTTTCTTT. It is translated as CASSYGIGLTFDYSNTEAFF.

This clonotype occurred a few times. The chain has TRBV4-1 and TRBJ2-7; D might be TRBD2 (6 bases). This CDR3 has 14 amino acids. Trimming removed 1 base from V and 4 bases from J, with 11 bases in between. Germline V lookup: CDR1 MGHRA, CDR2 YSYEKL. The CDR3 DNA follows: TGCGCCAGCAGCCAAGCGACGGGACTTTACGAGCAGTACTTC. Protein: CASSQATGLYEQYF.

This clonotype was detected a few times. The CDR3 bases are TGCGCCAGCAGCCAAGAGACAGTTTATGGCTACACCTTC. It is translated as CASSQETVYGYTF. The rearrangement uses TRBV4-1 and TRBJ1-2; weak D call: TRBD1 (5 bases). In germline, CDR1 is MGHRA, CDR2 YSYEKL. Deletions cut 0 bases from V and 5 bases from J, with 7 bases between. The CDR3 runs 13 residues.

The J gene is TRBJ2-1, the V gene TRBV12-3 or TRBV12-4; TRBD2 might be the D (6 bases). This CDR3 comprises 14 residues. V was pared by 10 bases and J by 6 bases, with 19 bases between. The CDR3 region has the DNA TGTGCCACGGAAGCGGGCCCGCCGGGCAATGAGCAGTTCTTC. This encodes CATEAGPPGNEQFF.

This clonotype has more than one count but fewer than ten. V gene TRBV9 combines with J gene TRBJ1-1; 7 bases fit TRBD1. V lost 4 bases to trimming and J lost 1 base; unmatched junction nucleotides: 4. The CDR3 covers 14 residues. Germline assignment: CDR1 SGDLS and CDR2 YYNGEE. In nucleotides, the CDR3 is TGTGCCAGCAGCCCGGGACAGAAGAACACTGAAGCTTTCTTT. Translated, it gives CASSPGQKNTEAFF.

This clonotype was seen many times. This chain uses TRBV14 with TRBJ2-1; 14 bases fit TRBD2. Germline assignment: CDR1 SGHDN and CDR2 FVKESK. The CDR3 runs to 16 residues. The V gene end was trimmed by 3 bases and the J gene end by 8 bases; junction bases not matched to a gene: 6. The CDR3 loop reads CASSQRLAGGPDEQFF. The CDR3 DNA is TGTGCCAGCAGCCAGAGACTAGCGGGAGGGCCGGATGAGCAGTTCTTC. The full variable domain, completed using reference TRBV14 and TRBJ2-1, is EAGVTQFPSHSVIEKGQTVTLRCDPISGHDNLYWYRRVMGKEIKFLLHFVKESKQDESGMPNNRFLAERTGGTYSTLKVQPAELEDSGVYFCASSQRLAGGPDEQFFGPGTRLTVL.

The gene calls are TRBV7-9 and TRBJ2-5, with unresolved D. This CDR3 contains 15 residues. The V end lost 5 bases, the J end lost 0 bases, and 13 bases lay between the germline ends. Germline V gives CDR1 SEHNR, CDR2 FQNEAQ (reference sequence). CDR3 amino acids: CASSPLLVNQETQYF. The CDR3 DNA is TGTGCCAGCAGCCCTCTCCTTGTGAACCAAGAGACCCAGTACTTC.

J is TRBJ2-5 and V is TRBV29-1, with a possible D match to TRBD1 (5 bases). Trimming took 2 bases from V and 5 from J, leaving 9 bases between them. In germline, CDR1 is SQVTM, CDR2 ANQGSEA. The CDR3 sequence is 12 residues long. CDR3 amino acids: CSVELRVETQYF. In DNA, the CDR3 is TGCAGCGTTGAACTCAGGGTCGAGACCCAGTACTTC.

This chain links TRBV2 with TRBJ2-2; D call uncertain. The CDR3 is 16 residues long. Germline V gene sequence: CDR1 SNHLY, CDR2 FYNNEI. Trimming shortened V by 2 bases and J by 4 bases, and 14 bases separated the two germline ends. The CDR3, as DNA: TGTGCCAGCAGTGAATATAGCATGGGGATCACCGGGGAGCTGTTTTTT. The encoded protein is CASSEYSMGITGELFF.

This rearrangement joins TRBV10-1 to TRBJ2-2, with a tentative D call TRBD1 (6 bases). The germline gives CDR1 WNHNN, CDR2 SYGVQD (reference sequence). Trimming removed 6 bases from V and 0 bases from J, with 14 bases in between. The CDR3 consists of 16 residues. The chain's CDR3 is CASSGTGPPNTGELFF. In nucleotides, the CDR3 is TGCGCCAGCAGCGGTACAGGGCCCCCGAACACCGGGGAGCTGTTTTTT.

This chain connects TRBV29-1 to TRBJ2-1; 13 nucleotides agree with TRBD2. The germline V gene encodes CDR1 SQVTM and CDR2 ANQGSEA. V lost 6 bases and J lost 5; bases outside the gene matches: 7. There are 15 residues in the CDR3. CDR3 in amino acids: CSVGLAGVTDNEQFF. CDR3 nucleotides: TGCAGCGTCGGACTAGCGGGAGTTACCGACAATGAGCAGTTCTTC.

In this sample, this clonotype turned up a few times. V gene TRBV7-9 combines with J gene TRBJ2-1; D perhaps matches TRBD2 (6 bases). Trimming stripped 2 bases from V and 5 bases from J, with 13 bases between. The CDR3 extends over 15 amino acids. Germline CDR1 reads SEHNR; CDR2 reads FQNEAQ (reference sequence). CDR3 loop: CASSLSQGGHNEQFF. Here the CDR3 DNA reads TGTGCCAGCAGCTTATCCCAGGGAGGCCACAATGAGCAGTTCTTC.

The chain combines TRBV29-1 with TRBJ2-6; TRBD1 matches at 7 bases. The CDR3 has 16 residues. The germline V gene has CDR1 SQVTM and CDR2 ANQGSEA. Trimming at V came to 6 bases and at J to 0 bases, leaving 8 bases not matched to a gene. CDR3 DNA: TGCAGCGTCCTAGACAGGGTTGACTCTGGGGCCAACGTCCTGACTTTC. Amino acid sequence: CSVLDRVDSGANVLTF. Variable domain in full (rest from reference TRBV29-1 and TRBJ2-6): SAVISQKPSRDICQRGTSLTIQCQVDSQVTMMFWYRQQPGQSLTLIATANQGSEATYESGFVIDKFPISRPNLTFSTLTVSNMSPEDSSIYLCSVLDRVDSGANVLTFGAGSRLTVL.

V and J are TRBV11-2 and TRBJ2-5; D uncertain. CDR1 is SGHAT and CDR2 is FQNNGV in the germline V gene. Trimming left V 3 bases short and J 1 base short, with 12 bases between. The CDR3 contains 15 residues. CDR3 protein: CASSFRAATQETQYF. In nucleotides, the CDR3 is TGTGCCAGCAGCTTTAGGGCAGCGACCCAAGAGACCCAGTACTTC.

The rearrangement joins TRBV3-1 to TRBJ2-7, with D perhaps matching TRBD1 (6 bases). The CDR3 covers 22 residues. The germline V gene has CDR1 LGHDT and CDR2 YNNKEL (reference sequence). The V end was cut by 1 base, the J end by 2 bases, with 33 bases between. This chain's CDR3 is CASSQAPVGRGDTYPITYEQYV. In DNA form, the CDR3 reads TGTGCCAGCAGCCAAGCCCCAGTGGGGCGAGGGGACACTTACCCTATAACCTACGAGCAGTACGTC.

This clonotype was picked up a small number of times. The V and J genes are TRBV6-2 or TRBV6-3 and TRBJ2-1, with D unclear. The CDR3 loop spans 13 amino acids. V shed 6 bases and J shed 5 bases, with 11 bases lying between them. Germline lookup yields CDR1 MNHEY and CDR2 SVGEGT. CDR3 sequence reads: CASSYGIHNEQFF. CDR3 nucleotides: TGTGCCAGCAGCTACGGTATTCACAATGAGCAGTTCTTC.

This clonotype was counted between two and nine times. The V call is TRBV5-6, the J call TRBJ2-7; 8 bases agree with TRBD2. Trimming took 3 bases from V and 2 from J; bases not matched to a gene: 7. The germline V gene encodes CDR1 SGHDT and CDR2 YYEEEE. The CDR3 covers 15 residues. DNA of the CDR3: TGTGCCAGCAGCTCCCCCAGGCGGGGGGCCTACGAGCAGTACGTC. Translating it yields CASSSPRRGAYEQYV.

This clonotype was seen a handful of times. The J gene is TRBJ2-1, the V gene TRBV5-5; TRBD1 aligns across 8 bases. Germline V gene lookup returns CDR1 SGHKS and CDR2 YYEKEE (reference sequence). The CDR3 has 14 residues. Trimming took 0 bases from V and 6 from J; bases not matched to a gene: 2. The CDR3 nucleotides read TGTGCCAGCAGCTTGGCACAGGGGGTCAATGAGCAGTTCTTC. The encoded protein is CASSLAQGVNEQFF.

This chain joins TRBV13 and TRBJ2-5, with a weak D call TRBD2 (7 bases). Germline V gene sequence: CDR1 PRHDT, CDR2 FYEKMQ (reference sequence). The CDR3 is 14 amino acids. Trimming took off 7 bases at V and 3 bases at J, with 15 bases between the two ends. The CDR3 spells CASTRGGGEETQYF. The CDR3, as DNA: TGTGCCAGCACCCGAGGGGGGGGAGAAGAGACCCAGTACTTC.

The table lists this clonotype with a few counts. The chain has TRBV3-1 and TRBJ1-2; D remains unclear. Germline V gives CDR1 LGHDT, CDR2 YNNKEL (reference sequence). CDR3 length: 13 amino acids. V was pared by 3 bases and J by 4 bases, with 9 bases between. CDR3 region: CASSQDFPYGYTF. CDR3 in DNA: TGTGCCAGCAGCCAGGACTTTCCCTATGGCTACACCTTC.